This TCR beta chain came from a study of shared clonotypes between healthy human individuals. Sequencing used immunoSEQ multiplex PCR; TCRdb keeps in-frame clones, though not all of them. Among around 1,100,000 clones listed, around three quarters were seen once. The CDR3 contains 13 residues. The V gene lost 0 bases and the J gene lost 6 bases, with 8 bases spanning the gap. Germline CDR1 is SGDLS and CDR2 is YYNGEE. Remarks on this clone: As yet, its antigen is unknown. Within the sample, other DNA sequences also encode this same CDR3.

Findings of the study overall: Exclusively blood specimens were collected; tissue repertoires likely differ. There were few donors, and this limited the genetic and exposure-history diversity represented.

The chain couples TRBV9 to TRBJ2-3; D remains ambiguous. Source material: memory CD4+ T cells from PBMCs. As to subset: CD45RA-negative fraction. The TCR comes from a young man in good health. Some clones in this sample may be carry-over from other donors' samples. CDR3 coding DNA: TGTGCCAGCAGCGTAGTGACAAGGGATACGCAGTATTTT. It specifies CASSVVTRDTQYF.